What follows is one TCR beta chain and its context. This entry belongs to a study of T cell responses to AZD1222 COVID-19 vaccine. Libraries were prepared by immunoSEQ multiplex PCR; TCRdb keeps only in-frame clonotypes and omits some of them. The sample consists of roughly 120,000 clones, about 86% of them appearing once. Germline V lookup: CDR1 SEHNR, CDR2 FQNEAQ (reference sequence). V trimming: 4 bases; J trimming: 4 bases; junction bases outside the gene matches: 8. The length of the CDR3 is 15 residues. This clonotype originated in an adult in good health. The chain combines TRBV7-9 with TRBJ2-7, with 9 bases identical to TRBD1. The input for sequencing was peripheral blood, taken on day 0 of AZD1222 vaccination. In DNA form, the CDR3 reads TGTGCCAGCAGCTCTGCCCGGGACAGGGCTTACGAGCAGTACTTC. Protein: CASSSARDRAYEQYF.